The 19 T cell receptor beta chains listed next were all sequenced from one sample in a study of T-cell reconstitution after alpha-beta-depleted transplantation in children. The authors prepared the TCRbeta library with unique molecular identifiers. TCRdb called the PCR reads again in MiXCR, with one record for every CDR3 protein. Of about 500,000 distinct CDR3 sequences in the sample, over 25% were seen once. This specimen consisted of PBMCs from the stem cell graft donor, obtained from the stem cell graft. The receptors were gathered from a human donor who donated a stem cell graft to a child with aplastic anemia.

V usage is TRBV5-1 and J usage is TRBJ2-1; TRBD2 matches 9 bases. V lost 2 bases and J lost 5; bases outside the gene matches: 5. Germline V gene data show CDR1 as SGHRS and CDR2 as YFSETQ. The CDR3 contains 15 residues. The CDR3 region has the DNA TGCGCCAGCAGCTTTATTAGCGGGGGAAACAATGAGCAGTTCTTC. Amino acids: CASSFISGGNNEQFF.

This clonotype appeared a few times. The CDR3 spells CSVGALAGRTDTQYF. Here the CDR3 DNA reads TGCAGCGTTGGAGCGCTAGCGGGACGCACAGATACGCAGTATTTT. The V and J genes are TRBV29-1 and TRBJ2-3; 9 bases map to TRBD2. Germline-derived CDR1 and CDR2 are SQVTM and ANQGSEA. The CDR3 has 15 amino acids. V lost 4 bases to trimming and J lost 1 base; unmatched junction nucleotides: 6.

This chain uses TRBV4-3 with TRBJ1-4; D is perhaps TRBD1 (5 bases). V was cut by 1 base and J by 6 bases, with 15 bases left in between. In germline, CDR1 is LGHNA, CDR2 YSLEER. This CDR3 comprises 16 residues. CDR3 DNA: TGCGCCAGCAGCCAAGTGGTATCAGGGACGTATGAAAAACTGTTTTTT. Residues: CASSQVVSGTYEKLFF.

The chain combines TRBV7-2 with TRBJ2-5, with D hard to call. Between the trimmed V and J ends, which lost 4 bases and 1 base, there was a span of 10 bases. The CDR3 has 14 residues. Per germline, CDR1 SGHTA and CDR2 FQGNSA. This CDR3 reads CASSSRRSQETQYF. The CDR3 DNA reads TGTGCCAGCAGCTCCAGACGGAGCCAAGAGACCCAGTACTTC.

This clonotype was detected a few times. The chain has TRBV20-1 and TRBJ1-2; possible D gene TRBD1, 5 bases. The CDR3 is 13 amino acids. Trimming took off 3 bases at V and 4 bases at J, with 12 bases between the two ends. Per the germline V gene, CDR1 is DFQATT and CDR2 is SNEGSKA (reference sequence). CDR3 residues: CSASGGLGYGYTF. CDR3 in DNA: TGCAGTGCTAGCGGGGGATTAGGCTATGGCTACACCTTC.

This clonotype was recorded a few times. V is TRBV6-5 and J is TRBJ1-2; maybe TRBD1 (6 bases). Per the germline V gene, CDR1 is MNHEY and CDR2 is SVGAGI. V was clipped by 7 bases and J by 1 base, with 16 bases between them. CDR3 length: 15 residues. The CDR3 loop is CASITTTGNNYGYTF. In nucleotides, the CDR3 is TGTGCCAGCATTACGACGACAGGCAATAACTATGGCTACACCTTC.

The chain recombines TRBV10-3 with TRBJ1-1; 8 bases align to TRBD1. CDR1 and CDR2 from the germline V gene are ENHRY and SYGVKD. This CDR3 region has 14 residues. Trimming cost V 6 bases and J 1 base; bases outside gene matches: 4. CDR3: CAISSTGANTEAFF. The CDR3 DNA reads as TGTGCCATCAGCTCGACAGGGGCGAACACTGAAGCTTTCTTT.

This clonotype was found a few times. The chain employs TRBV20-1 and TRBJ2-1; the match to TRBD2 covers 11 bases. The trim removed 1 base at V and 5 bases at J, leaving 1 base unmatched. This CDR3 contains 14 residues. CDR1 is DFQATT, CDR2 SNEGSKA, per germline (reference sequence). This CDR3 is CSARVGLADNEQFF. CDR3 bases: TGCAGTGCTAGAGTGGGACTAGCGGACAATGAGCAGTTCTTC.

CDR3 in amino acids: CASSSLIGTYEQYF. CDR3 in DNA: TGTGCCAGCAGCTCCCTTATCGGGACCTACGAGCAGTACTTC. This chain links TRBV5-4 with TRBJ2-7, with a weak D call TRBD2 (5 bases). This CDR3 contains 14 residues. The germline V gene encodes CDR1 SGHNT and CDR2 YYREEE (reference sequence). The V and J ends lost 3 bases and 2 bases respectively, with 12 bases between them.

V gene TRBV27 combines with J gene TRBJ2-1; possible D gene TRBD2, 5 bases. The CDR3 spans 11 residues. Trimming pared 3 bases from V and 11 bases from J, leaving 8 bases between. CDR1 and CDR2 (germline): MNHEY, SMNVEV (reference sequence). The CDR3 nucleotides are TGTGCCAGCAGTTTTCGAGGGCAGCAGTTCTTC. It translates to CASSFRGQQFF.

The table lists this clonotype with a few counts. The chain recombines TRBV7-2 with TRBJ2-1; 10 nucleotides align to TRBD2. Germline V gene sequence: CDR1 SGHTA, CDR2 FQGNSA. The ends lost 7 bases at V and 9 bases at J; junction bases unmatched: 15. This CDR3 region has 16 residues. In DNA, the CDR3 is TGTGCCAGCACCAAGGGCCTAGCGGGAGCTGAGAGTGAGCAGTTCTTC. Protein: CASTKGLAGAESEQFF.

The V and J genes are TRBV5-1 and TRBJ1-2, with D hard to call. The CDR3 loop spans 12 amino acids. The V gene's germline CDR1 is SGHRS and CDR2 YFSETQ. V was clipped by 7 bases and J by 4 bases, with 11 bases between them. CDR3 region: CASYEIGYGYTF. For the CDR3, the DNA is TGCGCCAGCTACGAAATCGGCTATGGCTACACCTTC.

The chain employs TRBV5-6 and TRBJ2-5; 8 bases line up with TRBD1. This CDR3 spans 14 amino acids. Germline lookup yields CDR1 SGHDT and CDR2 YYEEEE. Losses at the gene ends were 4 bases for V and 7 bases for J; bases not matched to a gene: 9. Here the CDR3 DNA reads TGTGCCAGCAGCCCGGGACAGGCCTCGTGGACCCAGTACTTC. Encoded protein: CASSPGQASWTQYF.

This clonotype was found once. The V call is TRBV4-3, the J call TRBJ1-4, with a tentative D call TRBD1 (6 bases). V lost 3 bases, J lost 5 bases, and 13 bases lay in between. Germline values: CDR1 LGHNA, CDR2 YSLEER. CDR3 size: 15 residues. CDR3 nucleotide sequence: TGCGCCAGCAGCCACTTACAGGGAACAAATGAAAAACTGTTTTTT. Protein sequence: CASSHLQGTNEKLFF.

This clonotype was seen only a few times. The rearrangement links TRBV9 to TRBJ2-3; 10 positions match TRBD2. This CDR3 is 16 amino acids long. Per germline, CDR1 SGDLS and CDR2 YYNGEE. V dropped 1 base and J dropped 1; count of bases not matched to a gene: 3. CDR3 coding DNA: TGTGCCAGCAGCGTACCCCTAGCGGGAGGCACAGATACGCAGTATTTT. Translating it yields CASSVPLAGGTDTQYF. The full variable domain, completed using reference TRBV9 and TRBJ2-3, is DSGVTQTPKHLITATGQRVTLRCSPRSGDLSVYWYQQSLDQGLQFLIQYYNGEERAKGNILERFSAQQFPDLHSELNLSSLELGDSALYFCASSVPLAGGTDTQYFGPGTRLTVL.

The V and J genes are TRBV12-3 or TRBV12-4 and TRBJ2-5; D is perhaps TRBD1 (5 bases). This CDR3 is 14 amino acids long. V lost 5 bases, J lost 1 base, and 11 bases lay in between. CDR3 loop: CASSRDSLQETQYF. The CDR3 DNA is TGTGCCAGCAGTCGTGACAGCCTCCAAGAGACCCAGTACTTC.

The CDR3 reads CASSSGGLSNTIYF. CDR3 nucleotide sequence: TGTGCCAGCAGTAGCGGGGGTCTTAGCAACACCATATATTTT. The chain employs TRBV12-3 or TRBV12-4 and TRBJ1-3, with a tentative D call TRBD1 (5 bases). This CDR3 comprises 14 residues. The V end was cut by 5 bases, the J end by 7 bases, with 15 bases between.

This clonotype was recorded a few times. V usage is TRBV6-5 and J usage is TRBJ1-2, with a tentative D call TRBD1 (5 bases). Trimming removed 1 base at V and 7 bases at J, with 10 bases between. The length of the CDR3 is 13 residues. Germline V gives CDR1 MNHEY, CDR2 SVGAGI. CDR3 sequence reads: CASSYFQGAGYTF. Here the CDR3 DNA reads TGTGCCAGCAGTTACTTTCAGGGTGCTGGCTACACCTTC.

This clonotype came up a few times. The chain links TRBV29-1 to TRBJ1-4; D call uncertain. Trimming cost V 7 bases and J 5 bases, with 14 bases left between them. Germline V gene sequence: CDR1 SQVTM, CDR2 ANQGSEA. The CDR3 loop spans 13 amino acids. This chain's CDR3 is CSGMDGENEKLFF. The CDR3 region has the DNA TGCAGCGGCATGGACGGAGAAAATGAAAAACTGTTTTTT.